In this sample, the clone carrying this TCR beta chain turned up many times. Antigen: not known. RNA transcripts yielded amplified TCR beta CDR3 regions. First-round RT-PCR relied on HTBI primers, and a second-round multiplex PCR came next. TCRdb processed the multiplex PCR reads anew with MiXCR; each CDR3 protein has one entry. The sample holds about 500,000 distinct CDR3 sequences, 35% to 40% seen once. This sample is part of a study of Graves' ophthalmopathy and Graves' hyperthyroidism. Study summary: Hyperthyroidism was classified as stable if no ophthalmopathy occurred within 18 months of follow-up.

Study-wide points: The study's model predicted ophthalmopathy progression at around 70% sensitivity and 72% to 85% specificity.

CDR3 length: 14 amino acids. Between the trimmed V and J ends, which lost 3 bases and 8 bases, there was a span of 16 bases. Among the hyperthyroidism patients, all were newly diagnosed, aged 18 to 65, with under 2 months' duration. Input material: peripheral blood or thyroid tissue (not recorded which). This receptor was identified in an adult man with Graves' hyperthyroidism. This chain uses TRBV12-3 or TRBV12-4 with TRBJ1-2; D possibly corresponds to TRBD1 (6 bases). CDR3 in amino acids: CASSLGRQAVGYTF. DNA for the CDR3: TGTGCCAGCAGTTTGGGGAGACAGGCGGTGGGCTACACCTTC.